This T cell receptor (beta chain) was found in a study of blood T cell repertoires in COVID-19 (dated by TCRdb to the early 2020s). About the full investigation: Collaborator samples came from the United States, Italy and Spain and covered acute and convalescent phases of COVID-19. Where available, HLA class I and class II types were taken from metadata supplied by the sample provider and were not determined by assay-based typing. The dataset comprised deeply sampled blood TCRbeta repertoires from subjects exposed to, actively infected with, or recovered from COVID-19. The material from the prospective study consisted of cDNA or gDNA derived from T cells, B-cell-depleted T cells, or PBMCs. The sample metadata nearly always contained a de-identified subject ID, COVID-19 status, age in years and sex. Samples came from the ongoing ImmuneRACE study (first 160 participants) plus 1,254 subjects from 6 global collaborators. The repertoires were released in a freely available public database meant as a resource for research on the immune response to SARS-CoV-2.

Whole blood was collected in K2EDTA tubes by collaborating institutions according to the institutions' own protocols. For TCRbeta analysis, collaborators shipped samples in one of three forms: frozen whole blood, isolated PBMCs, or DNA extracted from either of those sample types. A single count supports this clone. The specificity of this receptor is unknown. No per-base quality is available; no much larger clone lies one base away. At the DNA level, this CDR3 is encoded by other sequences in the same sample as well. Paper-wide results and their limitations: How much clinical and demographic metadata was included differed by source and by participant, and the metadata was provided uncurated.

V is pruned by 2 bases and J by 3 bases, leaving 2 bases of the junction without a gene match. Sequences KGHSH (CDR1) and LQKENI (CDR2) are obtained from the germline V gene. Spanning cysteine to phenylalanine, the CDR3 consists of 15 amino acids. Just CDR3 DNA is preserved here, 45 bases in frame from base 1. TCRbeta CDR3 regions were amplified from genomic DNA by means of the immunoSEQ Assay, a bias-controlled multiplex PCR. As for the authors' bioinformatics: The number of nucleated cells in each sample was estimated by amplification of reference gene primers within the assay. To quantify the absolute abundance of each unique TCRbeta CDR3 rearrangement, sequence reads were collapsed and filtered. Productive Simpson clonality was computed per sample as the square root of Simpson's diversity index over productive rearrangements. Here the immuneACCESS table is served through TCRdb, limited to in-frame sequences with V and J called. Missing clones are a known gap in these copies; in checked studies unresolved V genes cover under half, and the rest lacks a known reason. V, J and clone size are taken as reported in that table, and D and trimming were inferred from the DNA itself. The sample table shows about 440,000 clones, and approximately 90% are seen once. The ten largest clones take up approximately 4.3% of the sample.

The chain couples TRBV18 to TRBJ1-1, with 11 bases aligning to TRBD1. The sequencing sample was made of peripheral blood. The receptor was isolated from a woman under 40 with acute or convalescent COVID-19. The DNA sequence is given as TGTGCCAGCTCACCAGGGACAGGGGGTGACACTGAAGCTTTCTTT. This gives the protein CASSPGTGGDTEAFF.